The sequence of this T cell receptor (beta chain) was determined in a study of blood T cell repertoires in COVID-19. The overall study: The United States, Italy and Spain supplied acute and convalescent COVID-19 samples.

Original processing methods: Reference gene primer amplification gave nucleated cell count estimates. Assay: immunoSEQ multiplex PCR; the TCRdb copy retains only in-frame clones and omits some. Clonal size and the V and J genes are those of that table, whereas D and trimming came from the DNA. The table lists about 68,000 clones, roughly 90% of them singletons. The CDR3 loop spans 16 amino acids. The germline V gene has CDR1 KGHSH and CDR2 LQKENI. V dropped 3 bases and J dropped 9 bases, with 23 bases sitting between them. The V call is TRBV18, the J call TRBJ1-1; TRBD1 is a possible D gene (6 bases). Material: peripheral blood. This receptor was taken from a man aged 25-40 years with acute or convalescent COVID-19. The CDR3 loop reads CASSPSSGSAGAQAFF. CDR3 nucleotide sequence: TGTGCCAGCTCACCGAGCTCAGGAAGCGCGGGGGCGCAAGCTTTCTTT.